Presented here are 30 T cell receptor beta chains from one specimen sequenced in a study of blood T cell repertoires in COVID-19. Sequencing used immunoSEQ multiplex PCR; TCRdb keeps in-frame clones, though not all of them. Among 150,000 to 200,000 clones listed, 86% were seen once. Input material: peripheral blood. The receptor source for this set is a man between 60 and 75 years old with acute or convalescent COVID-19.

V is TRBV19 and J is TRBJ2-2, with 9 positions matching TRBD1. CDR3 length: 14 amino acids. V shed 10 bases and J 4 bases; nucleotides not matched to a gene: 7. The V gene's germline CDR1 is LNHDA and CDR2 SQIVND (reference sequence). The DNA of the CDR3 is TGTGCCACCCACTGGGGACAGGGCACCGGGGAGCTGTTTTTT. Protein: CATHWGQGTGELFF.

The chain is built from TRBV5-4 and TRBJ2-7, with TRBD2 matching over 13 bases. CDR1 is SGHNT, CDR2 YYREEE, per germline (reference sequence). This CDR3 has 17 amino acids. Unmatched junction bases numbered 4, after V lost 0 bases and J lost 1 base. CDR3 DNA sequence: TGTGCCAGCAGCTTGGGGGGGACTAGCGGGATTTCCTACGAGCAGTACTTC. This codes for CASSLGGTSGISYEQYF.

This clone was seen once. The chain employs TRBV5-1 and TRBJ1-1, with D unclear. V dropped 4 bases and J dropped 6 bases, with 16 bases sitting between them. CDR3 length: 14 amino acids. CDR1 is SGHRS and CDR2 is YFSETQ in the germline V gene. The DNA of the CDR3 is TGCGCCAGCAGCCCATCGACATCGGAGGCTGAAGCTTTCTTT. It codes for CASSPSTSEAEAFF.

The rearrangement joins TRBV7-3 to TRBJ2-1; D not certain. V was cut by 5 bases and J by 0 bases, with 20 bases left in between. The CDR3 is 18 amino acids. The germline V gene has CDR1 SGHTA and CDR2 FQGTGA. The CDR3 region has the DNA TGTGCCAGCAGCCCCGGCCCCCCGACTCTTAGCTCCTACAATGAGCAGTTCTTC. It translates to CASSPGPPTLSSYNEQFF.

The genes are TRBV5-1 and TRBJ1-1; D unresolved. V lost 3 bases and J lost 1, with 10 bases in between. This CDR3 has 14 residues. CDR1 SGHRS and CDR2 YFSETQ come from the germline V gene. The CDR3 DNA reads TGCGCCAGCAGCTCCTACGGGGAGAACACTGAAGCTTTCTTT. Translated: CASSSYGENTEAFF.

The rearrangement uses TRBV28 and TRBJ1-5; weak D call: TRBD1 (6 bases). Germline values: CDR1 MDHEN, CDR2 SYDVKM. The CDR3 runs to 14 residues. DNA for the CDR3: TGTGCGGGGGGGGCTGGGGGAAGCAATCAGCCCCAGCATTTT. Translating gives CAGGAGGSNQPQHF.

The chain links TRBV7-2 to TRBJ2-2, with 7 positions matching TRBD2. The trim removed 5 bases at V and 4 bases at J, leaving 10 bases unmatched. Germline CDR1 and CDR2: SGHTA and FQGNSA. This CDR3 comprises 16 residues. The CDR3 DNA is TGTGCCAGCAGCCACCCGGGGACTACAACCACCGGGGAGCTGTTTTTT. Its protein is CASSHPGTTTTGELFF.

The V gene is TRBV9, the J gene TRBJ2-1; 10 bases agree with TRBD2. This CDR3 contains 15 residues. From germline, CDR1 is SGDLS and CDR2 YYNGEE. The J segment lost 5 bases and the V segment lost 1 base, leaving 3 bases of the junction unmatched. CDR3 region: CASSVSGTSDNEQFF. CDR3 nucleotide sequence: TGTGCCAGCAGCGTATCCGGGACTAGCGACAATGAGCAGTTCTTC.

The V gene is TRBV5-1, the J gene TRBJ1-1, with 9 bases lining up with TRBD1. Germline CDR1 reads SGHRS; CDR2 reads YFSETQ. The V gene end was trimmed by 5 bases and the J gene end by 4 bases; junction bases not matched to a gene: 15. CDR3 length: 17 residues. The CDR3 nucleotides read TGCGCCAGCAGTGGGTACGGGACAGGGAACGGGGGCACTGAAGCTTTCTTT. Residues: CASSGYGTGNGGTEAFF.

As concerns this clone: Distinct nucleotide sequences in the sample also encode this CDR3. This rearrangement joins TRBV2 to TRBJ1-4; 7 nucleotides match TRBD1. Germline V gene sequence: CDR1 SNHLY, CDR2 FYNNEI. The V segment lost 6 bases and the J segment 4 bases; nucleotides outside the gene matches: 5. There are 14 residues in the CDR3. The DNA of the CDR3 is TGTGCCAGCAGCGACAGGGTCAGTAATGAAAAACTGTTTTTT. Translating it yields CASSDRVSNEKLFF.

Written as DNA, the CDR3 is TGTGCCAGCAGTTTTTCTCTTTCTTCCTACAATGAGCAGTTCTTC. The encoded protein is CASSFSLSSYNEQFF. The rearrangement links TRBV27 to TRBJ2-1; the D is unclear. The V end lost 3 bases, the J end lost 1 base, and 10 bases lay between the germline ends. The length of the CDR3 is 15 residues. Germline lookup yields CDR1 MNHEY and CDR2 SMNVEV (reference sequence).

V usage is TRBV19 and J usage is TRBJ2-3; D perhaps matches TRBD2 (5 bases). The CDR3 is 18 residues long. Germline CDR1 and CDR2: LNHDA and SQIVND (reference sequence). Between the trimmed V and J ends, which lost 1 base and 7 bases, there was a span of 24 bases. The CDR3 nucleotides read TGTGCCAGTAGTATAGCATCCTGGGCCCAACGGGGAGTTAATACGCAGTATTTT. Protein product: CASSIASWAQRGVNTQYF.

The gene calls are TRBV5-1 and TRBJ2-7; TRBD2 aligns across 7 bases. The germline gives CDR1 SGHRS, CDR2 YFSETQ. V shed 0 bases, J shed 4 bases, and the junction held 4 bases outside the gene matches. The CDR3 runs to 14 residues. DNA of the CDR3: TGCGCCAGCAGCTTGGAGCGCGGGAGATACGAGCAGTACTTC. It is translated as CASSLERGRYEQYF.

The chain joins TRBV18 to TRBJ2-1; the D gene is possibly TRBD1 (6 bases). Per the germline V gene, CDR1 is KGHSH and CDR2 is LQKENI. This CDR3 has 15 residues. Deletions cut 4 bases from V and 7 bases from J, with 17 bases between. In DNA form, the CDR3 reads TGTGCCAGCTCACTCGGACAGCCCACTGGGAATGAGCAGTTCTTC. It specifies CASSLGQPTGNEQFF.

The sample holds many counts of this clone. The CDR3 DNA reads as TGTGCCAGTAAAGGGAGCACAGGGTCCGATCAGCCCCAGCATTTT. Translation gives CASKGSTGSDQPQHF. The chain recombines TRBV19 with TRBJ1-5; perhaps TRBD1 as D (6 bases). V was shortened by 7 bases and J by 5 bases, with 18 bases between the two germline ends. The CDR3 length is 15 residues. The germline V gene encodes CDR1 LNHDA and CDR2 SQIVND (reference sequence). Full variable domain (outside the CDR3, taken from reference TRBV19 and TRBJ1-5): DGGITQSPKYLFRKEGQNVTLSCEQNLNHDAMYWYRQDPGQGLRLIYYSQIVNDFQKGDIAEGYSVSREKKESFPLTVTSAQKNPTAFYLCASKGSTGSDQPQHFGDGTRLSIL.

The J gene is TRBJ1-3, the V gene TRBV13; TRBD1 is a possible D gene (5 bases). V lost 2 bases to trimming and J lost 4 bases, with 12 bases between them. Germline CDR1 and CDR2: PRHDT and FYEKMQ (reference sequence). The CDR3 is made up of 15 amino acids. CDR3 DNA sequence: TGTGCCAGCAGCTTATGGGGGGGTGACGGAAACACCATATATTTT. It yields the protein CASSLWGGDGNTIYF.

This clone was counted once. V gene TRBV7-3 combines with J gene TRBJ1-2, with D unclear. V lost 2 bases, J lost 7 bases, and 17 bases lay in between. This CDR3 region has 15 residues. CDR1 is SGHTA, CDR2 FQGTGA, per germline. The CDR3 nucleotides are TGTGCCAGCAGCTTAGACTCGGGTCGGTCGGTTGGCTACACCTTC. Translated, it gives CASSLDSGRSVGYTF.

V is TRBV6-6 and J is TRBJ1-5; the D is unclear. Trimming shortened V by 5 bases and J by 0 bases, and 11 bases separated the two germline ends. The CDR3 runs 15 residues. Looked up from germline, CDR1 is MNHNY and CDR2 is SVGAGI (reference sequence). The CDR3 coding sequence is TGTGCCAGCAGTCCGGGCGGGTATAGCAATCAGCCCCAGCATTTT. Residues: CASSPGGYSNQPQHF.

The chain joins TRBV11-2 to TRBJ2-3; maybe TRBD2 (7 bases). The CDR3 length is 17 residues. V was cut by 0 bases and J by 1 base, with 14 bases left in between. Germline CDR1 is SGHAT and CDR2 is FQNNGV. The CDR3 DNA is TGTGCCAGCAGCTTAGACCTCGGGGGGCAGGGCACAGATACGCAGTATTTT. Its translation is CASSLDLGGQGTDTQYF.

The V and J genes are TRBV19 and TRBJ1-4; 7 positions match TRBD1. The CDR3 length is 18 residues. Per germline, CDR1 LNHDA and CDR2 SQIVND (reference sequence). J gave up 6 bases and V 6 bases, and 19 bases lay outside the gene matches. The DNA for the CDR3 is TGTGCCAGTAGCTCGACAGGGCGCTCGGGACCGTTGGATGAAAAACTGTTTTTT. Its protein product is CASSSTGRSGPLDEKLFF. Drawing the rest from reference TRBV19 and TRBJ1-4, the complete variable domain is DGGITQSPKYLFRKEGQNVTLSCEQNLNHDAMYWYRQDPGQGLRLIYYSQIVNDFQKGDIAEGYSVSREKKESFPLTVTSAQKNPTAFYLCASSSTGRSGPLDEKLFFGSGTQLSVL.

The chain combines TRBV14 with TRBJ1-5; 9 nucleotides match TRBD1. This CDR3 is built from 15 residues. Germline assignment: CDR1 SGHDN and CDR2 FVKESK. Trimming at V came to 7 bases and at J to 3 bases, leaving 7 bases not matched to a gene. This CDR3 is CASTQGTGPNQPQHF. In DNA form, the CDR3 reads TGTGCCAGCACCCAGGGGACAGGGCCCAATCAGCCCCAGCATTTT.

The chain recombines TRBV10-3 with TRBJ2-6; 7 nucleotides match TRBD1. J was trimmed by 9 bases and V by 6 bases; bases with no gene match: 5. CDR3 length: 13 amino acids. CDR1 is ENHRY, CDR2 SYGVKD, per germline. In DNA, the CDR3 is TGTGCCATCAGGACAGGGTTAGGCAACGTCCTGACTTTC. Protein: CAIRTGLGNVLTF.

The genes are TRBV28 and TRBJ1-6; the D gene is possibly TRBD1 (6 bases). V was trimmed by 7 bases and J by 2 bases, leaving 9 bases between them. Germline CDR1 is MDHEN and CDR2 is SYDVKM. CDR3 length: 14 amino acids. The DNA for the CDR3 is TGTGCCAGCAAAACAGGGACCTATAATTCACCCCTCCACTTT. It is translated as CASKTGTYNSPLHF.

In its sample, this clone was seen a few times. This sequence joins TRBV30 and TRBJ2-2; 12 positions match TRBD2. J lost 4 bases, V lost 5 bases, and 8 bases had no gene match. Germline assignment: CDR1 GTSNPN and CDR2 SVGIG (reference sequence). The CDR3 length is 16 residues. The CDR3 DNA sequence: TGTGCCTGGGAGGGACTAGCGGGTAGTTCCACCGGGGAGCTGTTTTTT. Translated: CAWEGLAGSSTGELFF.

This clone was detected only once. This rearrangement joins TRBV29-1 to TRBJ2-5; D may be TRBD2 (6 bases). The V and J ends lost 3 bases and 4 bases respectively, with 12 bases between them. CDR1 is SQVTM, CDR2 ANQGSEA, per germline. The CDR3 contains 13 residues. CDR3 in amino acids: CSVDRVGGETQYF. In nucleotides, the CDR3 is TGCAGCGTTGATAGGGTGGGAGGAGAGACCCAGTACTTC. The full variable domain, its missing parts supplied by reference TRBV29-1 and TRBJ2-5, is SAVISQKPSRDICQRGTSLTIQCQVDSQVTMMFWYRQQPGQSLTLIATANQGSEATYESGFVIDKFPISRPNLTFSTLTVSNMSPEDSSIYLCSVDRVGGETQYFGPGTRLLVL.

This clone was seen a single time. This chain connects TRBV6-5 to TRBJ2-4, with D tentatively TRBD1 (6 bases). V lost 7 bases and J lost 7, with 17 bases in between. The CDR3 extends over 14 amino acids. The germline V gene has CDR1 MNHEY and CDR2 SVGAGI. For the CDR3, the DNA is TGTGCCAGCACCCGGACAGCGACTCTTAACATTCAGTACTTC. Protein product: CASTRTATLNIQYF.

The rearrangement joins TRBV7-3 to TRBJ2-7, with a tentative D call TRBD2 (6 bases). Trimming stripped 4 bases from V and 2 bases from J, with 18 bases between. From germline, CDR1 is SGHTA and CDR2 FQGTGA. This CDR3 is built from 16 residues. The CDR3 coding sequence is TGTGCCAGCAGCTGCCCCCGGCGGGGCAGGACCTACGAGCAGTACTTC. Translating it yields CASSCPRRGRTYEQYF.

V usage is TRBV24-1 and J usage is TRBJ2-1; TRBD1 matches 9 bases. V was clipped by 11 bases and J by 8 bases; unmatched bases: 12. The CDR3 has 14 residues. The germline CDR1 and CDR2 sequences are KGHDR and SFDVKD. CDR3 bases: TGTGCCATCGCGACCGGGACAGGGAGGGATGAGCAGTTCTTC. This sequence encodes CAIATGTGRDEQFF.

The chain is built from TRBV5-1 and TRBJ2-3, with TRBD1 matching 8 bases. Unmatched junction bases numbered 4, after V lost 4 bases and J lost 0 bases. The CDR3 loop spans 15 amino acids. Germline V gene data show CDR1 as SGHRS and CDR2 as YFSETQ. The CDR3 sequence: CASSRTGTSTDTQYF. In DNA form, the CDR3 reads TGCGCCAGCAGCCGGACAGGGACTAGCACAGATACGCAGTATTTT.

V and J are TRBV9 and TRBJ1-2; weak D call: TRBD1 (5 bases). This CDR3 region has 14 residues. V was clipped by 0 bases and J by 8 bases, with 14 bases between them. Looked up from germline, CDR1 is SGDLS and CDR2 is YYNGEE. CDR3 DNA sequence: TGTGCCAGCAGCGTAGTTGGTGAAGGGGCGGGCTACACCTTC. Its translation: CASSVVGEGAGYTF.